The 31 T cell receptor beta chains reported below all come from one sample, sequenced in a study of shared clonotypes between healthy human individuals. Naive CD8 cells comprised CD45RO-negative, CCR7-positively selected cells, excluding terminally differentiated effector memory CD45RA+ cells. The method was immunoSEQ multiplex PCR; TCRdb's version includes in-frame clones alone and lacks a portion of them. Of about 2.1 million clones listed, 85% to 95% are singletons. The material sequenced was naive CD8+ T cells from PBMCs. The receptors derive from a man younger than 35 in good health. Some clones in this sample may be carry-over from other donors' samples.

CDR3 coding DNA: TGTGCCAGCAGCTTAGGTCTACAGGGGAACACTGAAGCTTTCTTT. It codes for CASSLGLQGNTEAFF. The chain couples TRBV11-1 to TRBJ1-1, with D possibly being TRBD1 (6 bases). The CDR3 is 15 residues long. Germline V gene sequence: CDR1 SGHAT, CDR2 FQDESV (reference sequence). Trimming pared 1 base from V and 1 base from J, leaving 10 bases between.

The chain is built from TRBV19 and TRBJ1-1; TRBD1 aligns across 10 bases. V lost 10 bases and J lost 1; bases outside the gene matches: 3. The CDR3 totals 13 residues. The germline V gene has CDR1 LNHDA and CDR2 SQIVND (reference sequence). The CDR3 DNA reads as TGTGCCACTCGGGACAGGGGGAACACTGAAGCTTTCTTT. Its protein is CATRDRGNTEAFF.

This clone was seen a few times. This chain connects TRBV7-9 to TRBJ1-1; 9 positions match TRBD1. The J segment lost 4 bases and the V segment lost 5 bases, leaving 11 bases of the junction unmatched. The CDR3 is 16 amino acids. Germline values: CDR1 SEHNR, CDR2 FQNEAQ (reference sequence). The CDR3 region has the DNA TGTGCCAGCAGCGGGCCGGACAGGGGAAGGGGCACTGAAGCTTTCTTT. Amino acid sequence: CASSGPDRGRGTEAFF. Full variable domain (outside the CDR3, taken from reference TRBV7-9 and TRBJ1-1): DTGVSQNPRHKITKRGQNVTFRCDPISEHNRLYWYRQTLGQGPEFLTYFQNEAQLEKSRLLSDRFSAERPKGSFSTLEIQRTEQGDSAMYLCASSGPDRGRGTEAFFGQGTRLTVV.

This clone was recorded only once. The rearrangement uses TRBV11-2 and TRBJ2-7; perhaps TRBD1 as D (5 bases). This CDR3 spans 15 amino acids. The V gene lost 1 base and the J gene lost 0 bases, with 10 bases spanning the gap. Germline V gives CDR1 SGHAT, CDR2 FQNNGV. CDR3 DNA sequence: TGTGCCAGCAGCTTAGGGGGCACCTTCTCCTACGAGCAGTACTTC. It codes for CASSLGGTFSYEQYF.

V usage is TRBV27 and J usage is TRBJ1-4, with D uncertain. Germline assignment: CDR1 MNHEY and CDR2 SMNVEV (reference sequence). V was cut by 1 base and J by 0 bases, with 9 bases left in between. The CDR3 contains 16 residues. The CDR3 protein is CASSLYRPTTNEKLFF. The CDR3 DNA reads TGTGCCAGCAGTTTATACCGTCCGACAACTAATGAAAAACTGTTTTTT.

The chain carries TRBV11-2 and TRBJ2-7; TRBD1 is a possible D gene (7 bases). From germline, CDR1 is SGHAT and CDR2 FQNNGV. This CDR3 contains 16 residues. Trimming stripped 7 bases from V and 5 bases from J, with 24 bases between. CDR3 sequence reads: CASNYPSGGRGDEQYF. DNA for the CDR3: TGTGCCAGCAACTACCCATCAGGGGGGCGCGGCGACGAGCAGTACTTC.

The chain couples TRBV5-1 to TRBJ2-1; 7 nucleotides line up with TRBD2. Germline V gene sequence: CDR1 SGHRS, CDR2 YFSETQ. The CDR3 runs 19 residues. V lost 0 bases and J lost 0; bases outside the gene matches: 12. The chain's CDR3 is CASSLARLAATSSYNEQFF. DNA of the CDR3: TGCGCCAGCAGCTTGGCCAGGCTAGCGGCCACGAGCTCCTACAATGAGCAGTTCTTC.

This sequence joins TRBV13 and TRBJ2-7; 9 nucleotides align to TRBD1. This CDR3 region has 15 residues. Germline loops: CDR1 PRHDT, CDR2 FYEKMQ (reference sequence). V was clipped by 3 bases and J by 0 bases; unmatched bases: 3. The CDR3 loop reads CASSFPGQGSYEQYF. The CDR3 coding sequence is TGTGCCAGCAGCTTCCCGGGACAGGGCTCCTACGAGCAGTACTTC.

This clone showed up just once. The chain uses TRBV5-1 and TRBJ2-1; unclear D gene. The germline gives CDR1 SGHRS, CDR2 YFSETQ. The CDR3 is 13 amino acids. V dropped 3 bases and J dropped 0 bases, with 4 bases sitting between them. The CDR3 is CASSSPSYNEQFF. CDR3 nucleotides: TGCGCCAGCAGCTCGCCCTCCTACAATGAGCAGTTCTTC.

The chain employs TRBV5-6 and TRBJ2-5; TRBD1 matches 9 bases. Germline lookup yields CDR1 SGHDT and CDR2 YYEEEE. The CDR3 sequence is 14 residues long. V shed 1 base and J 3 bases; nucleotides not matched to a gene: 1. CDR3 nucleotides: TGTGCCAGCAGCTTGACAGGGGGCGAAGAGACCCAGTACTTC. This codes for CASSLTGGEETQYF.

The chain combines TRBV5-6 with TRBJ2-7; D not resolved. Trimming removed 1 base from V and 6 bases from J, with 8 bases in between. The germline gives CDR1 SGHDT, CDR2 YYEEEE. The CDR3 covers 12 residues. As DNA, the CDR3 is TGTGCCAGCAGCTTGTATACGGGCGAGCAGTACTTC. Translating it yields CASSLYTGEQYF.

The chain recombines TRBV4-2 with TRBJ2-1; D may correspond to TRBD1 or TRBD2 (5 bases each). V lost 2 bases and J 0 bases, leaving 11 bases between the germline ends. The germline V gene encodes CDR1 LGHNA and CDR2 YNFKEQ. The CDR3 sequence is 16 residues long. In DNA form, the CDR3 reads TGTGCCAGCAGCCAACTGGGACCGAGCTCCTACAATGAGCAGTTCTTC. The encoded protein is CASSQLGPSSYNEQFF.

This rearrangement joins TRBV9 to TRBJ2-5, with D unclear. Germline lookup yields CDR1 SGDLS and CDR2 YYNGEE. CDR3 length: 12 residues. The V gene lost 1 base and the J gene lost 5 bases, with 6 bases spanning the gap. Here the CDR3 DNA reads TGTGCCAGCAGCGTAAATTCTGAGACCCAGTACTTC. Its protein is CASSVNSETQYF. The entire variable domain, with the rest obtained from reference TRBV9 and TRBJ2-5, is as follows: DSGVTQTPKHLITATGQRVTLRCSPRSGDLSVYWYQQSLDQGLQFLIQYYNGEERAKGNILERFSAQQFPDLHSELNLSSLELGDSALYFCASSVNSETQYFGPGTRLLVL.

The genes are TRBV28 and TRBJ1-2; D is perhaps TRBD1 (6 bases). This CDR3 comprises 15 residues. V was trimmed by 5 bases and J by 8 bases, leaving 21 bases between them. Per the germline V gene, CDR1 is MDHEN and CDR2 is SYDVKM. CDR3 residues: CASSRLMGGLGGYTF. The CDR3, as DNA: TGTGCCAGCAGTCGGTTAATGGGGGGGCTCGGCGGCTACACCTTC.

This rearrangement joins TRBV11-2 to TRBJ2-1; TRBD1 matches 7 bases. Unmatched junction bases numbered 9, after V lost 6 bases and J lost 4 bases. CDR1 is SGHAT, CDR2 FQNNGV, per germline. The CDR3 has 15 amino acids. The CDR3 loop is CASRKGTETYNEQFF. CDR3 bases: TGTGCCAGCAGGAAAGGGACAGAAACTTACAATGAGCAGTTCTTC.

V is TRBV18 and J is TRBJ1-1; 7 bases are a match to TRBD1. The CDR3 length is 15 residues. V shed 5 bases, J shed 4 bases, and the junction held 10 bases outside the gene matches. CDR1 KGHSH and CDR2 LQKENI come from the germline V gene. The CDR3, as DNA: TGTGCCAGCTCAGCAGACAGGGTTGAAGGCACTGAAGCTTTCTTT. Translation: CASSADRVEGTEAFF.

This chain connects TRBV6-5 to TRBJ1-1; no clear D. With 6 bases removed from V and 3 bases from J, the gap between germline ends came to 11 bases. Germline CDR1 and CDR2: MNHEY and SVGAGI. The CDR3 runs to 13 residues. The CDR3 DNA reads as TGTGCCAGCAGCCACGGGTCGCACACTGAAGCTTTCTTT. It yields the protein CASSHGSHTEAFF.

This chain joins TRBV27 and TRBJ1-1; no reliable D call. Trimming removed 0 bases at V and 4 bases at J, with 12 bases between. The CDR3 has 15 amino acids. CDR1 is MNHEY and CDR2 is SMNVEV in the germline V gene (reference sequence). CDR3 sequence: CASSLSISQVTEAFF. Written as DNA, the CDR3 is TGTGCCAGCAGTTTATCAATCAGCCAGGTCACTGAAGCTTTCTTT.

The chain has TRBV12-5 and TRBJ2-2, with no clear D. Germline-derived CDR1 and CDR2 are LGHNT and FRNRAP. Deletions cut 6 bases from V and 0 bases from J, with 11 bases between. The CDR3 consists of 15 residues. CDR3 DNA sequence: TGTGCTAGTGGGCGTATACAAGCGAACACCGGGGAGCTGTTTTTT. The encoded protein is CASGRIQANTGELFF.

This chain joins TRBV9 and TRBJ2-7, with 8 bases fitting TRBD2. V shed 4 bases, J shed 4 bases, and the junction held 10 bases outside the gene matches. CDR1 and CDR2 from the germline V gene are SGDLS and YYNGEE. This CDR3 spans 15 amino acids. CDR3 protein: CASSPEGLVRYEQYF. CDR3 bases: TGTGCCAGCAGCCCTGAGGGACTAGTGAGATACGAGCAGTACTTC.

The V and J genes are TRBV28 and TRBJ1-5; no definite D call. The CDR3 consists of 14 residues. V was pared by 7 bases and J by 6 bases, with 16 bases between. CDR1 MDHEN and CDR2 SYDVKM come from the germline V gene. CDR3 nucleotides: TGTGCCAGCAACCGGGCCCCGTTAAGTCAGCCCCAGCATTTT. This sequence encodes CASNRAPLSQPQHF.

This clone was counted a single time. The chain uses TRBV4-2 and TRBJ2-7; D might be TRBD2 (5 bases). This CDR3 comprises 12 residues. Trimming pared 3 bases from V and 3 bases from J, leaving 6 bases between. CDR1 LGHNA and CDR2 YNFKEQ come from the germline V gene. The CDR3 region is CASSHGLYEQYF. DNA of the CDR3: TGTGCCAGCAGCCACGGACTCTACGAGCAGTACTTC.

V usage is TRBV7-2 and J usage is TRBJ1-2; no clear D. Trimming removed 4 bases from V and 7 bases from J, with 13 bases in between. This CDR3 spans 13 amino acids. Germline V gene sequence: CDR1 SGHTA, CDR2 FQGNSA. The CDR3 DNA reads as TGTGCCAGCAGCTATCGAAACGTTAGTGGCTACACCTTC. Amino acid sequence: CASSYRNVSGYTF.

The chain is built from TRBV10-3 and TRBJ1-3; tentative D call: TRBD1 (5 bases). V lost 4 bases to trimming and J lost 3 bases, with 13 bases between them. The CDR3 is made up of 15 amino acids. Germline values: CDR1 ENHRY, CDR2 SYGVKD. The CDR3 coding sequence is TGTGCCATCAGTGGCTCGGGGGAAAGTGGAAACACCATATATTTT. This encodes CAISGSGESGNTIYF.

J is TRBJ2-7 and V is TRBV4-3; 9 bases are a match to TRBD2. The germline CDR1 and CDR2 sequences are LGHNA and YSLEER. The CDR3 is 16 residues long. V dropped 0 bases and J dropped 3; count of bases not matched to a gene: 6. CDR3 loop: CASSQDRVLAGYEQYF. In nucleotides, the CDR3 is TGCGCCAGCAGCCAAGATCGCGTACTAGCGGGCTACGAGCAGTACTTC.

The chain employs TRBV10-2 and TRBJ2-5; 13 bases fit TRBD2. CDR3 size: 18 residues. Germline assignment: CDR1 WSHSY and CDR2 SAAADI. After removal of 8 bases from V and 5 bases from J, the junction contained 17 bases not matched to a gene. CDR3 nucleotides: TGCGCCAGCCCGGGACTAGCGGGACCAACAAGGGTACGGGAGACCCAGTACTTC. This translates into CASPGLAGPTRVRETQYF.

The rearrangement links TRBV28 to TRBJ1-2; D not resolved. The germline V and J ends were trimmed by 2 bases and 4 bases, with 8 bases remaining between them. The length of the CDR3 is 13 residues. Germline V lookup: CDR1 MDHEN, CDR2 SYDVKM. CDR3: CASSLSVIYGYTF. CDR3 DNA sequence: TGTGCCAGCAGTTTAAGTGTTATCTATGGCTACACCTTC.

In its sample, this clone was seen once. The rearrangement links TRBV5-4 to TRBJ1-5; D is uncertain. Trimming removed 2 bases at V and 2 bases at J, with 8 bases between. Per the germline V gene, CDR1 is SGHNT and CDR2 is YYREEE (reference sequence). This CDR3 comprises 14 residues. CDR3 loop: CASSFMGGNQPQHF. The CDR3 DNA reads TGTGCCAGCAGCTTCATGGGCGGCAATCAGCCCCAGCATTTT.

Here the CDR3 reads CASRQAYGYTF. CDR3 nucleotides: TGTGCCAGCAGACAGGCCTATGGCTACACCTTC. This chain links TRBV28 with TRBJ1-2; TRBD1 is a possible D gene (5 bases). Trimming took 6 bases from V and 4 from J, leaving 6 bases between them. From germline, CDR1 is MDHEN and CDR2 SYDVKM. The CDR3 loop spans 11 amino acids.

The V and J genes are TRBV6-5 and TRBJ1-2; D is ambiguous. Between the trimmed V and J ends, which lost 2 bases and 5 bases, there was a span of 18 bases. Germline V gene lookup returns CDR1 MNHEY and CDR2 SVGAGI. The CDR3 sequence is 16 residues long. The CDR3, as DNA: TGTGCCAGCAGTTACGCATACTCTGAGGGAATTTATGGCTACACCTTC. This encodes CASSYAYSEGIYGYTF.

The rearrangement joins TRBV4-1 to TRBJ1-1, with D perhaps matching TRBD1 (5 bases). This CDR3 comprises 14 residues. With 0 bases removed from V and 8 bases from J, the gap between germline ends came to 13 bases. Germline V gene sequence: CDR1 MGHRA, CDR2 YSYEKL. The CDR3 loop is CASSQELSGPEAFF. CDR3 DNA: TGCGCCAGCAGCCAAGAACTTTCAGGGCCGGAAGCTTTCTTT.